The rows below give T cell receptor beta chains drawn from one sample of a study of T cells after yellow fever vaccination. TCRdb re-derived calls from the 5' RACE reads in MiXCR, one entry per CDR3 protein. The sample lists about 510,000 distinct CDR3 sequences; just over 20% were seen once. Source: PBMCs, taken approximately 20 days after the first yellow fever vaccination. The receptors here all came from a man younger than 35 who received the YFV17D yellow fever vaccine. CDR3s include the opening cysteine and the closing phenylalanine or tryptophan. D genes are given only for firm matches. Clone size is shown for a subset of rows, as once, few, many or a class of expanded clone.

V gene	clone size	J gene	D gene	CDR3 DNA	CDR3 protein
TRBV4-1	.	TRBJ1-1	TRBD1	TGCGCCAGCAGCCAAGTAGGCAGGGGGGGGACTGAAGCTTTCTTT	CASSQVGRGGTEAFF
TRBV12-3/TRBV12-4	.	TRBJ1-5	.	TGTGCCAGCAGTCCGCGGGACATGGGGCGAGGTCAGCCCCAGCATTTT	CASSPRDMGRGQPQHF
TRBV27	few	TRBJ1-1	TRBD1	TGTGCCAGCAGTACGACAGGGGGTTGGACTGAAGCTTTCTTT	CASSTTGGWTEAFF
TRBV29-1	few	TRBJ1-2	TRBD1	TGCAGCGGTGGACAGGACGGATATGGCTACACCTTC	CSGGQDGYGYTF
TRBV20-1	.	TRBJ2-2	.	TGCAGTGCTAGAGGACAGAGCACCGGGGAGCTGTTTTTT	CSARGQSTGELFF
TRBV29-1	few	TRBJ2-7	TRBD1	TGCAGCGCGAAGGGACAGGGAGCCGAGCAGTACTTC	CSAKGQGAEQYF
TRBV6-5	.	TRBJ1-2	.	TGTGCCAGCAGTTACCCTGGACACCTCGGCTACACCTTC	CASSYPGHLGYTF
TRBV5-1	.	TRBJ2-3	TRBD1	TGCGCCAGCACCTGGACAGGGAGGCCAGATACGCAGTATTTT	CASTWTGRPDTQYF
TRBV27	.	TRBJ2-7	.	TGTGCCAGCAGTTCATCGTCGGGACCACTTTACGAGCAGTACTTC	CASSSSSGPLYEQYF
TRBV7-2	few	TRBJ2-5	.	TGTGCCAGCAGCTCCAATCTTGTAGAGACCCAGTACTTC	CASSSNLVETQYF
TRBV7-3	.	TRBJ2-2	TRBD1	TGTGCCAGCAGCACCGGGACAGCCGCCACCGGGGAGCTGTTTTTT	CASSTGTAATGELFF
TRBV4-1	.	TRBJ2-5	.	TGCGCCAGCAGCCAAGATTTCCCCACGACCGGGGAGACCCAGTACTTC	CASSQDFPTTGETQYF
TRBV24-1	.	TRBJ2-2	TRBD1	TGTGCCACCAGTGATCCGGGACAGGGGTTCTCCGGGGAGCTGTTTTTT	CATSDPGQGFSGELFF
TRBV6-2/TRBV6-3	few	TRBJ1-5	.	TGTGCCAGCAGTTACTCTCGAGGGACTAGCAATCAGCCCCAGCATTTT	CASSYSRGTSNQPQHF
TRBV9	.	TRBJ1-6	TRBD1	TGTGCCAGCAGCGAGACAGGGAGCTCCTATAATTCACCCCTCCACTTT	CASSETGSSYNSPLHF
TRBV20-1	once	TRBJ2-5	TRBD2	TGCAGTGCTAGAGGGGTTAGCGGGGGCCGAGGGGAGACCCAGTACTTC	CSARGVSGGRGETQYF
TRBV5-4	.	TRBJ2-7	.	TGTGCCAGCAGCTGGGGGACGACGCGGGCAAAGGACTTC	CASSWGTTRAKDF
TRBV30	many	TRBJ1-5	.	TGTGCCTGGAGCCCCTCTGTCGGGGGCTCTCAGCCCCAGCATTTT	CAWSPSVGGSQPQHF
TRBV20-1	few	TRBJ1-1	TRBD1	TGCAGTGCCGCCCGGGACAGGGTTTGGGACACTGAAGCTTTCTTT	CSAARDRVWDTEAFF
TRBV12-3/TRBV12-4	few	TRBJ2-2	.	TGTGCCAGCATTCGGGATTCGAACACCGGGGAGCTGTTTTTT	CASIRDSNTGELFF
TRBV7-3	.	TRBJ2-5	.	TGTGCCAGTGGGACCTCTAAGGAGGAGACCCAGTACTTC	CASGTSKEETQYF
TRBV6-1	few	TRBJ1-2	.	TGTGCCAGCAGAGAGACAGAGGGCTATGGCTACACCTTC	CASRETEGYGYTF
TRBV15	.	TRBJ2-1	.	TGTGCCACCAGCAGGCGGGGGCCGAGCTCCTACAATGAGCAGTTCTTC	CATSRRGPSSYNEQFF
TRBV10-2	.	TRBJ2-3	.	TGCGCCAGCGGTCAGGGAAATACGCAGTATTTT	CASGQGNTQYF
TRBV6-2/TRBV6-3	.	TRBJ1-6	.	TGTGCCAGCAGTTACGTTGTCCAGACTTCACCCCTCCACTTT	CASSYVVQTSPLHF
TRBV20-1	.	TRBJ1-2	.	TGCAGTGCCCCCCCCGAAAACTATGGCTACACCTTC	CSAPPENYGYTF
TRBV6-5	once	TRBJ1-6	.	TGTGCCAGCAGTTACTCAGACGGCACGGGATCACCCCTCCACTTT	CASSYSDGTGSPLHF
TRBV18	few	TRBJ2-7	.	TGTGCCAGCTCACCGGGGATTGTGGAGTACGAGCAGTACTTC	CASSPGIVEYEQYF
TRBV20-1	once	TRBJ2-7	.	TGCAGTGCTCCGGGAGCGTTGGGGCAGTACTTC	CSAPGALGQYF
TRBV28	few	TRBJ1-3	TRBD1	TGTGCCAGCATCGACAGGGGATCTGGAAACACCATATATTTT	CASIDRGSGNTIYF
TRBV5-1	.	TRBJ2-5	.	TGCGCCAGCAGCTTACCCCCGTACGGAGGCGAGTACTTC	CASSLPPYGGEYF
TRBV6-5	.	TRBJ2-1	.	TGTGCCAGCGAGCTTACAGGCTCCTACAATGAGCAGTTCTTC	CASELTGSYNEQFF
TRBV15	.	TRBJ2-7	.	TGTGCCACCAGCAGAGATGCCGCGAGCTCCTACGAGCAGTACTTC	CATSRDAASSYEQYF
TRBV5-4	few	TRBJ2-5	.	TGTGCCAGCAGCTCTCAGACAGAGGTTAAAGAGACCCAGTACTTC	CASSSQTEVKETQYF
TRBV29-1	few	TRBJ2-2	.	TGCAGCGTTGAGCAGGGTCACACCGGGGAGCTGTTTTTT	CSVEQGHTGELFF
TRBV29-1	.	TRBJ1-1	TRBD1	TGCAGCGTCTGGGACAGTGAGGCTTTCTTT	CSVWDSEAFF
TRBV20-1	.	TRBJ2-3	.	TGCAGTGCCCCACCGGCCGGGGTGGGGAGCACAGATACGCAGTATTTT	CSAPPAGVGSTDTQYF
TRBV27	.	TRBJ2-1	TRBD2	TGTGCCAGCAACCCTAGCGGGGGGGCCGATAGCGAGCAGTTCTTC	CASNPSGGADSEQFF
TRBV28	.	TRBJ2-1	TRBD1	TGTGCCAGCCGGGACAGTGCCTACAATGAGCAGTTCTTC	CASRDSAYNEQFF
TRBV2	.	TRBJ1-6	.	TGTGCCAGCGATTCACCCCTCCACTTT	CASDSPLHF
TRBV4-2	.	TRBJ2-7	.	TGTGCCAGCAGCCCCCGATTCGCATCCGGCTACGAGCAGTACTTC	CASSPRFASGYEQYF
TRBV10-2	many	TRBJ2-7	.	TGCGCCAGCAGTGACGGGAGCACCTACGAGCAGTACTTC	CASSDGSTYEQYF
TRBV20-1	.	TRBJ2-5	TRBD1	TGCAGTGTCTGTGACAGGGGTATAGAGACCCAGTACTTC	CSVCDRGIETQYF
TRBV27	few	TRBJ2-6	.	TGTGCCAGCAGTCTTCGAGCTATTGGGGCCAACGTCCTGACTTTC	CASSLRAIGANVLTF
TRBV23-1	few	TRBJ2-5	.	TGCGCCAGCAGTCAACAGGGACAAGAGACCCAGTACTTC	CASSQQGQETQYF
TRBV20-1	.	TRBJ2-1	TRBD2	TGCAGTGCTCCTCCAAGGACTAGCGGGGACTACAATGAGCAGTTCTTC	CSAPPRTSGDYNEQFF
TRBV7-6	many	TRBJ2-7	.	TGTGCCAGCAGCTTAGAGGGCTGGAACGAGCAGTACTTC	CASSLEGWNEQYF
TRBV5-6	few	TRBJ2-1	.	TGTGCCAGCAGCTTGCCTTGGGCGGGACACTACAATGAGCAGTTCTTC	CASSLPWAGHYNEQFF
TRBV14	few	TRBJ2-5	TRBD1	TGTGCCAGCAGCCTTAGACCCGGGACAGGGGGCCTGAGAGAGACCCAGTACTTC	CASSLRPGTGGLRETQYF
TRBV12-3/TRBV12-4	many	TRBJ2-5	.	TGTGCCAGCAGTTGGGAGACCCAGTACTTC	CASSWETQYF